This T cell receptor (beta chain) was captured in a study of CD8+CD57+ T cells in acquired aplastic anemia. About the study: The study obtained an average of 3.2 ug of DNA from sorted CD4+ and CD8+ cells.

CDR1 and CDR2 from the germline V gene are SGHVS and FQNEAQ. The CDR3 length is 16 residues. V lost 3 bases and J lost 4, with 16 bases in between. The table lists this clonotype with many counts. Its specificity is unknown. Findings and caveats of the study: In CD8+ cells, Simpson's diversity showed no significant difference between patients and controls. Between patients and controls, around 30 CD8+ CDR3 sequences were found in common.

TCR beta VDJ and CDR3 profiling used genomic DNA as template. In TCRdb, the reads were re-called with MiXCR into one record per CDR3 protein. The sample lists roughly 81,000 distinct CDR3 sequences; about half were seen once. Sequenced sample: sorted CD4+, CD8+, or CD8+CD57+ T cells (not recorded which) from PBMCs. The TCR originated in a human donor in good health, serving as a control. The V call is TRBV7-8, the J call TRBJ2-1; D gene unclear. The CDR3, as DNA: TGTGCCAGCAGCTTCCCACCCCTCGAGTCTTACAATGAGCAGTTCTTC. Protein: CASSFPPLESYNEQFF.